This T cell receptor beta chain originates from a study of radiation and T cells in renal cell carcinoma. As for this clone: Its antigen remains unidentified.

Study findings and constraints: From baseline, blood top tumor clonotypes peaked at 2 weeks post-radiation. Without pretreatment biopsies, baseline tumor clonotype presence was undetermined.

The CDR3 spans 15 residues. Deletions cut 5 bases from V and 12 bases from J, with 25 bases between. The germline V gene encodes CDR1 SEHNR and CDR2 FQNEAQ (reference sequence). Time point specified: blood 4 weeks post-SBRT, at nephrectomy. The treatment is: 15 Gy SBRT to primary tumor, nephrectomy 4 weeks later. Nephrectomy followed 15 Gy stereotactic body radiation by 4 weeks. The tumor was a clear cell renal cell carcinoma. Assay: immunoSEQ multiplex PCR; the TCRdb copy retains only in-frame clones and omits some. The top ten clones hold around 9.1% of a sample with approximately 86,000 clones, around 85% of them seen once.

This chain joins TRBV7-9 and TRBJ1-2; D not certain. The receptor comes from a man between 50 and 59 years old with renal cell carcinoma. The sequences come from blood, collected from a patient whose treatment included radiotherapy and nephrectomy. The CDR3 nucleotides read TGTGCCAGCAGCACCCAGCCGATGGAAGGAAGACGGGACACCTTC. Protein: CASSTQPMEGRRDTF.